Each of the 12 T cell receptor beta chains below was sequenced from the same sample in a study of shared clonotypes between healthy human individuals. Sequenced by immunoSEQ multiplex PCR; TCRdb stores in-frame clones only, minus some. Seen here are more than 500,000 clones, 95% to 96% observed once, and the top ten hold about 0.068%. Sample: naive CD4+ T cells sorted from blood. Subset meaning: CD45RA+ positively selected. These TCRs come from a woman in her twenties or thirties in good health.

The chain combines TRBV7-9 with TRBJ2-7; 11 nucleotides match TRBD2. The ends lost 1 base at V and 4 bases at J; junction bases unmatched: 9. This CDR3 contains 17 residues. Per the germline V gene, CDR1 is SEHNR and CDR2 is FQNEAQ (reference sequence). The CDR3 bases are TGTGCCAGCAGCTTAGTATCATCAGCTAGCGGGAGGTACGAGCAGTACTTC. This sequence encodes CASSLVSSASGRYEQYF.

This chain uses TRBV7-9 with TRBJ2-7; D might be TRBD1 or TRBD2, each matching 7 bases. The CDR3 is 17 residues long. V was trimmed by 3 bases and J by 6 bases, leaving 24 bases between them. Germline CDR1 and CDR2: SEHNR and FQNEAQ (reference sequence). Written as DNA, the CDR3 is TGTGCCAGCAGCTTGGGGGGGAGACAGGGATTGGTGGGCGAGCAGTACTTC. Translating gives CASSLGGRQGLVGEQYF.

The J gene is TRBJ2-3, the V gene TRBV25-1; 9 bases fit TRBD1. Germline V gives CDR1 MGHDK, CDR2 SYGVNS. The CDR3 loop spans 15 amino acids. V was pared by 6 bases and J by 4 bases, with 8 bases of the junction left unmatched. The CDR3 bases are TGTGCCAGCAGCCCAGGGGACAGGGTTGCAGATACGCAGTATTTT. Encoded protein: CASSPGDRVADTQYF.

In its sample, this clone was seen once. The J gene is TRBJ2-1, the V gene TRBV5-1; 8 nucleotides match TRBD1. The CDR3 loop spans 15 amino acids. Germline V lookup: CDR1 SGHRS, CDR2 YFSETQ. The ends lost 0 bases at V and 4 bases at J; junction bases unmatched: 3. Written as DNA, the CDR3 is TGCGCCAGCAGCTTGGGGGACAGGATGTACAATGAGCAGTTCTTC. Translating gives CASSLGDRMYNEQFF.

CDR3 in DNA: TGTGCCAGCAGCACCCAAGGGACAGGGTCGAAAGAGCAGTACTTC. Translating it yields CASSTQGTGSKEQYF. The chain is built from TRBV13 and TRBJ2-7, with TRBD1 identical over 9 bases. This CDR3 spans 15 amino acids. Germline trimming cut 5 bases from V and 7 bases from J; bases unmatched to any gene: 12. Germline lookup yields CDR1 PRHDT and CDR2 FYEKMQ (reference sequence).

The V gene is TRBV28, the J gene TRBJ2-2, with D possibly TRBD2 on 6 matching bases. Germline CDR1 is MDHEN and CDR2 is SYDVKM. V was pared by 6 bases and J by 6 bases, with 14 bases between. The CDR3 is made up of 14 amino acids. The CDR3 region has the DNA TGTGCCAGCAGGTGGGACTCCCGCGCCGGGGAGCTGTTTTTT. Its translation is CASRWDSRAGELFF.

The chain carries TRBV14 and TRBJ2-7; the D gene is possibly TRBD2 (5 bases). With 1 base removed from V and 6 bases from J, the gap between germline ends came to 10 bases. The CDR3 contains 13 residues. CDR1 and CDR2 from the germline V gene are SGHDN and FVKESK. The CDR3 spells CASSQVLVGEQYF. The CDR3 DNA is TGTGCCAGCAGCCAAGTACTAGTCGGCGAGCAGTACTTC.

Only one count was recorded for this clone. The chain combines TRBV2 with TRBJ2-5; 12 positions agree with TRBD2. This CDR3 contains 17 residues. V lost 6 bases to trimming and J lost 4 bases; unmatched junction nucleotides: 12. Per the germline V gene, CDR1 is SNHLY and CDR2 is FYNNEI. The CDR3: CASRELAGGPVGETQYF. The CDR3, as DNA: TGTGCCAGCAGGGAACTAGCGGGAGGCCCCGTAGGAGAGACCCAGTACTTC.

CDR3 residues: CASSKGGPDRGPIQFF. CDR3 nucleotides: TGTGCCAGCAGCAAGGGGGGGCCCGATCGGGGACCCATCCAGTTCTTC. The chain uses TRBV21-1 and TRBJ2-1; the listed D gene, TRBD2, was not tested against the DNA. TRBV21-1 corresponds to a pseudogene. CDR3 length equals 16 residues.

The genes are TRBV5-1 and TRBJ2-1; D is possibly TRBD1 or TRBD2 (6 bases each). CDR1 SGHRS and CDR2 YFSETQ come from the germline V gene. CDR3 size: 14 residues. V lost 7 bases to trimming and J lost 7 bases, with 18 bases between them. DNA for the CDR3: TGCGCCAGCTATACTAGCCAGGGGACGAATGAGCAGTTCTTC. Translated: CASYTSQGTNEQFF.

This clone appeared once. V usage is TRBV29-1 and J usage is TRBJ2-5, with TRBD2 matching 14 bases. The end of the DNA is better explained by TRBJ2-7, so the J call may be wrong. The CDR3 has 17 residues. Looked up from germline, CDR1 is SQVTM and CDR2 is ANQGSEA. Written as DNA, the CDR3 is TGCAGCGTGCAAGGACTAGCGGGAGGAACTAACTCCTACGAGCAGTACTTC. Its translation: CSVQGLAGGTNSYEQYF.

The CDR3: CASSLLAGGGGTDTQYF. Here the CDR3 DNA reads TGCGCCAGCAGCCTCTTAGCGGGAGGTGGGGGCACAGATACGCAGTATTTT. The chain couples TRBV5-1 to TRBJ2-3; 10 bases map to TRBD2. From germline, CDR1 is SGHRS and CDR2 YFSETQ. CDR3 length: 17 residues. The V gene end was trimmed by 4 bases and the J gene end by 1 base; junction bases not matched to a gene: 9. Full variable domain (missing parts from reference TRBV5-1 and TRBJ2-3): KAGVTQTPRYLIKTRGQQVTLSCSPISGHRSVSWYQQTPGQGLQFLFEYFSETQRNKGNFPGRFSGRQFSNSRSEMNVSTLELGDSALYLCASSLLAGGGGTDTQYFGPGTRLTVL.